Sequencing of this T cell receptor beta chain was carried out in a study of T cell repertoires in cytomegalovirus infection. As for the study in general: Well-studied HLA-B-restricted epitopes and recently identified HLA-C-restricted epitopes of CMV were both used in the study. Matching HLA type and CMV infection were both indicated by public TCR beta signatures.

TCRdb re-derived calls from the reads in MiXCR, one entry per CDR3 protein. Of about a million distinct CDR3 sequences detected, roughly 31% appear once; the ten largest clones hold around an eighth. This clonotype was seen many times. Its specificity is unknown. Broader study findings: The ex vivo response showed dominance by HLA-C-restricted CMV-specific TCR beta clonotypes. There were carriers of CMV plus the relevant HLA, and cumulative public TCR beta family frequency identified them.

CDR1 is SGHTA, CDR2 FQGNSA, per germline. V was clipped by 2 bases and J by 3 bases, with 8 bases between them. The CDR3 is made up of 14 amino acids. This clonotype was sampled from a human donor in good health (CMV status not recorded). Some clones in this sample may be carry-over from other donors' samples. The genes are TRBV7-2 and TRBJ2-4; D gene ambiguous. Source: cultured CD8+ T cells from PBMCs, taken from culture after CMV antigen stimulation. In DNA, the CDR3 is TGTGCCAGCAGCTTAAACAGACTCAAAAACATTCAGTACTTC. Translated, it gives CASSLNRLKNIQYF.